One and the same sample provided the 21 T cell receptor beta chains below, sequenced in a study of human T cells and chemical hapten exposure. TCRdb re-analysed the RACE reads in MiXCR, keeping a single row per CDR3 protein. The profile covers nearly 80,000 distinct CDR3 sequences, with 10% appearing a single time and around 1.5% taken by the ten largest. Time point specified: patch test 1, 2 weeks after DPC sensitization. Indicated treatment: therapeutic diphenylcyclopropenone sensitization with weekly scalp DPC. This specimen was whole blood, taken in connection with sensitization to the hapten diphenylcyclopropenone (DPC). These receptors were obtained from a woman aged 45 to 65 with alopecia areata. Some clones in this sample may be carry-over from other donors' samples.

V and J are TRBV7-9 and TRBJ2-1, with 8 bases fitting TRBD2. The germline CDR1 and CDR2 sequences are SEHNR and FQNEAQ (reference sequence). This CDR3 contains 14 residues. The junction had 4 bases not matched to a gene; V was cut back by 5 bases and J by 4 bases. CDR3 in DNA: TGTGCCAGCAGCCCGGGACTAGAATACAATGAGCAGTTCTTC. Translation: CASSPGLEYNEQFF. The complete variable domain, with remaining parts taken from reference TRBV7-9 and TRBJ2-1, reads DTGVSQNPRHKITKRGQNVTFRCDPISEHNRLYWYRQTLGQGPEFLTYFQNEAQLEKSRLLSDRFSAERPKGSFSTLEIQRTEQGDSAMYLCASSPGLEYNEQFFGPGTRLTVL.

The sample holds a few counts of this clonotype. The genes are TRBV27 and TRBJ2-7, with TRBD1 as a possible D gene (5 bases). The CDR3 extends over 14 amino acids. In germline, CDR1 is MNHEY, CDR2 SMNVEV (reference sequence). V was pared by 0 bases and J by 2 bases, with 8 bases between. In DNA, the CDR3 is TGTGCCAGCAGTTTATCCAGGGTTCCCTACGAGCAGTACTTC. Its protein product is CASSLSRVPYEQYF.

There are a few counts of this clonotype. The chain employs TRBV29-1 and TRBJ1-2; D ambiguous. V lost 0 bases to trimming and J lost 8 bases, with 13 bases between them. The length of the CDR3 is 13 residues. CDR1 SQVTM and CDR2 ANQGSEA come from the germline V gene. CDR3 sequence reads: CSVEEVGRGGYTF. The CDR3 DNA reads as TGCAGCGTTGAAGAAGTGGGCCGTGGAGGCTACACCTTC. Together with reference TRBV29-1 and TRBJ1-2, the CDR3 gives the full variable domain: SAVISQKPSRDICQRGTSLTIQCQVDSQVTMMFWYRQQPGQSLTLIATANQGSEATYESGFVIDKFPISRPNLTFSTLTVSNMSPEDSSIYLCSVEEVGRGGYTFGSGTRLTVV.

Points on this clonotype: This sequence may be a read error, since a much larger clone differs from it by one base. The rearrangement uses TRBV14 and TRBJ1-2, with D hard to call. Germline CDR1 reads SGHDN; CDR2 reads FVKESK. CDR3 length equals 14 residues. V dropped 1 base and J dropped 6 bases, with 12 bases sitting between them. The CDR3 loop reads CASSQVNRPDGYTF. CDR3 bases: TGTGCCAGCAGCCAAGTAAACAGACCCGATGGCTACACCTTC.

This chain links TRBV10-3 with TRBJ2-3; TRBD2 aligns across 8 bases. Per germline, CDR1 ENHRY and CDR2 SYGVKD. This CDR3 spans 14 amino acids. V was clipped by 6 bases and J by 1 base; unmatched bases: 3. The CDR3 sequence: CAIRPGLGTDTQYF. The CDR3 DNA follows: TGTGCCATCAGGCCGGGACTAGGCACAGATACGCAGTATTTT.

This clonotype was seen many times. This chain uses TRBV7-2 with TRBJ1-1; D is unclear. The germline gives CDR1 SGHTA, CDR2 FQGNSA. V lost 4 bases and J lost 4, with 16 bases in between. The CDR3 sequence is 15 residues long. The DNA for the CDR3 is TGTGCCAGCAGCTCAGACCGGGGTCGGGGCACTGAAGCTTTCTTT. This codes for CASSSDRGRGTEAFF.

This clonotype was counted ten times or more. The chain combines TRBV6-5 with TRBJ1-1; D might be TRBD1 (6 bases). Trimming left V 5 bases short and J 4 bases short, with 17 bases between. The CDR3 consists of 15 residues. Germline CDR1 and CDR2: MNHEY and SVGAGI. CDR3 loop: CASSQLGGASTEAFF. The CDR3 DNA reads TGTGCCAGCAGTCAACTTGGGGGGGCAAGCACTGAAGCTTTCTTT.

This clonotype was recorded a few times. The genes are TRBV29-1 and TRBJ1-1, with TRBD1 identical over 8 bases. CDR3 length: 13 residues. Germline assignment: CDR1 SQVTM and CDR2 ANQGSEA. The V gene end was trimmed by 5 bases and the J gene end by 6 bases; junction bases not matched to a gene: 8. The DNA of the CDR3 is TGCAGCGTTAAGACAGGGGAGGTCTCTGAAGCTTTCTTT. Translation gives CSVKTGEVSEAFF.

This chain joins TRBV6-1 and TRBJ2-5; TRBD2 matches at 8 bases. The trim removed 6 bases at V and 2 bases at J, leaving 8 bases unmatched. Germline lookup yields CDR1 MNHNS and CDR2 SASEGT. The CDR3 is made up of 15 amino acids. CDR3 sequence (DNA): TGTGCCAGCAGGGGACTAGTCGATTTTCAAGAGACCCAGTACTTC. It codes for CASRGLVDFQETQYF.

The sample holds a few counts of this clonotype. The chain combines TRBV4-2 with TRBJ2-7; TRBD2 aligns across 9 bases. The CDR3 contains 15 residues. Germline CDR1 and CDR2: LGHNA and YNFKEQ. V lost 0 bases and J lost 4; bases outside the gene matches: 4. DNA for the CDR3: TGTGCCAGCAGCCAAGAGGCTAGCGGGGCGTACGAGCAGTACTTC. It specifies CASSQEASGAYEQYF.

The chain uses TRBV28 and TRBJ2-7, with D hard to call. Deletions cut 2 bases from V and 9 bases from J, with 8 bases between. The CDR3 runs to 11 residues. Germline V gene sequence: CDR1 MDHEN, CDR2 SYDVKM. The CDR3 coding sequence is TGTGCCAGCAGTTTAGGGGTTCCGCAGTACTTC. Its protein product is CASSLGVPQYF.

This clonotype was seen only a few times. J is TRBJ1-1 and V is TRBV9; perhaps TRBD1 as D (6 bases). V lost 4 bases and J lost 1, with 11 bases in between. The CDR3 runs to 14 residues. Per germline, CDR1 SGDLS and CDR2 YYNGEE. The CDR3 loop is CASSLPTGNTEAFF. The CDR3 DNA is TGTGCCAGCAGCCTCCCGACAGGGAACACTGAAGCTTTCTTT.

As for this clonotype: Sequence at one end of the junction differs from germline and may be a read error. This rearrangement joins TRBV7-7 to TRBJ2-2; TRBD1 is a possible D gene (6 bases). This CDR3 comprises 17 residues. In germline, CDR1 is SSHAT, CDR2 FNYEAQ (reference sequence). The CDR3: CASSAGPTGSGTGELFF. CDR3 DNA: TGTGCTAGCAGCGCAGGTCCTACAGGGTCGGGCACCGGGGAGCTGTTTTTT.

This clonotype was detected only a few times. The chain combines TRBV14 with TRBJ2-2; D not resolved. The CDR3 covers 13 residues. Trimming took off 1 base at V and 8 bases at J, with 8 bases between the two ends. Per germline, CDR1 SGHDN and CDR2 FVKESK. CDR3 amino acids: CASSQVRGGELFF. The DNA for the CDR3 is TGTGCCAGCAGCCAAGTTCGCGGAGGGGAGCTGTTTTTT.

This clonotype has more than one count but fewer than ten. The CDR3 DNA follows: TGTGCCAGCAGCTTAGCGGCAGGCCCTCGAGAGACCCAGTACTTC. This sequence encodes CASSLAAGPRETQYF. The chain recombines TRBV11-2 with TRBJ2-5; D call uncertain. The CDR3 totals 15 residues. Trimming stripped 1 base from V and 4 bases from J, with 13 bases between. Germline-derived CDR1 and CDR2 are SGHAT and FQNNGV.

The gene calls are TRBV12-3 or TRBV12-4 and TRBJ2-3; 8 positions agree with TRBD2. The CDR3 has 15 amino acids. J was trimmed by 0 bases and V by 6 bases; bases with no gene match: 5. CDR3: CASRVAGSSTDTQYF. In DNA, the CDR3 is TGTGCCAGCAGAGTAGCGGGGTCTAGCACAGATACGCAGTATTTT.

This clonotype was recorded at least ten times. This chain joins TRBV19 and TRBJ1-2; TRBD1 is a possible D gene (6 bases). The length of the CDR3 is 15 residues. Germline values: CDR1 LNHDA, CDR2 SQIVND (reference sequence). Trimming took off 3 bases at V and 8 bases at J, with 19 bases between the two ends. The CDR3 bases are TGTGCCAGTAGTATGTCCGGGACACCCCTGGAGGGCTACACCTTC. Amino acids: CASSMSGTPLEGYTF.

CDR3 sequence reads: CASGANYGYTF. The CDR3 DNA follows: TGTGCCAGCGGAGCTAACTATGGCTACACCTTC. The V gene is TRBV28, the J gene TRBJ1-2; D remains unclear. Trimming removed 8 bases at V and 0 bases at J, with 4 bases between. Looked up from germline, CDR1 is MDHEN and CDR2 is SYDVKM. The CDR3 loop spans 11 amino acids.

The rearrangement links TRBV7-9 to TRBJ1-2; D perhaps matches TRBD1 (5 bases). Trimming stripped 5 bases from V and 8 bases from J, with 21 bases between. In germline, CDR1 is SEHNR, CDR2 FQNEAQ (reference sequence). This CDR3 region has 15 residues. The CDR3, as DNA: TGTGCCAGCAGCCACCGGGACGGAAATGTTTTAGGCTACACCTTC. It codes for CASSHRDGNVLGYTF. The full variable domain, completed using reference TRBV7-9 and TRBJ1-2, is DTGVSQNPRHKITKRGQNVTFRCDPISEHNRLYWYRQTLGQGPEFLTYFQNEAQLEKSRLLSDRFSAERPKGSFSTLEIQRTEQGDSAMYLCASSHRDGNVLGYTFGSGTRLTVV.

This clonotype was seen a few times. The rearrangement links TRBV6-5 to TRBJ1-3; TRBD1 is a possible D gene (6 bases). V dropped 6 bases and J dropped 3 bases, with 12 bases sitting between them. The CDR3 has 14 residues. Germline V gene data show CDR1 as MNHEY and CDR2 as SVGAGI. The CDR3 DNA reads TGTGCCAGCAGGTACAACAGGGATGGAAACACCATATATTTT. It codes for CASRYNRDGNTIYF.

In its sample, this clonotype was seen a few times. The chain links TRBV29-1 to TRBJ2-3; 10 bases are a match to TRBD1. Germline V lookup: CDR1 SQVTM, CDR2 ANQGSEA. V gave up 6 bases and J gave up 4 bases; unmatched junction bases: 10. The CDR3 covers 15 residues. The CDR3 here is CSVRGLGQGSDTQYF. In DNA form, the CDR3 reads TGCAGCGTCAGGGGGTTGGGACAGGGGTCAGATACGCAGTATTTT.